The 3 T cell receptor beta chains listed next were all sequenced from one sample in a study of breast tumors, draining lymph nodes, adjacent tissues. TCRdb passed the multiplex PCR reads through MiXCR, listing each CDR3 protein once. This sample yields some 170,000 distinct CDR3 sequences, of which 30% to 35% are seen a single time; less than 4% belongs to the top ten. Breast cancer patients provided tissue from their axillary draining lymph nodes. Specimen: axillary lymph node tissue. All receptors derive from a female donor with breast cancer. Some clones in this sample may be carry-over from other donors' samples.

This clonotype was seen ten or more times. V gene TRBV6-1 combines with J gene TRBJ1-4; D is perhaps TRBD1 (6 bases). Trimming took off 2 bases at V and 8 bases at J, with 12 bases between the two ends. Germline V gene sequence: CDR1 MNHNS, CDR2 SASEGT. The CDR3 is 14 residues long. Written as DNA, the CDR3 is TGTGCCAGCAGTGAAAAGGACAGAGGGGAAAAACTGTTTTTT. Amino acid sequence: CASSEKDRGEKLFF.

This clonotype was observed at least ten times. This clone may be a read error of a much larger clone one base away. The rearrangement joins TRBV20-1 to TRBJ2-7; 10 nucleotides agree with TRBD1. V was clipped by 6 bases and J by 6 bases; unmatched bases: 11. The germline CDR1 and CDR2 sequences are DFQATT and SNEGSKA (reference sequence). The CDR3 runs 14 residues. CDR3 sequence (DNA): TGCAGTGCCCTTCCGGGGGACAGGGGTTCCGAGCAGTACTTC. Its protein product is CSALPGDRGSEQYF.

This clonotype was seen many times. The chain carries TRBV14 and TRBJ2-2, with TRBD2 matching 7 bases. This CDR3 is 16 amino acids long. V shed 1 base and J 5 bases; nucleotides not matched to a gene: 7. Per the germline V gene, CDR1 is SGHDN and CDR2 is FVKESK. The CDR3: CASSQVAGVETGELFF. The CDR3 DNA reads TGTGCCAGCAGCCAAGTCGCGGGAGTAGAGACCGGGGAGCTGTTTTTT. Full variable domain (rest looked up from reference TRBV14 and TRBJ2-2): EAGVTQFPSHSVIEKGQTVTLRCDPISGHDNLYWYRRVMGKEIKFLLHFVKESKQDESGMPNNRFLAERTGGTYSTLKVQPAELEDSGVYFCASSQVAGVETGELFFGEGSRLTVL.